The 18 T cell receptor beta chains below were found in one sample sequenced in a study of blood T cell repertoires in COVID-19. Sequencing was performed with immunoSEQ multiplex PCR; in TCRdb, only in-frame clones are kept and a portion is missing. The table shows about 170,000 clones, with around four fifths occurring only once. The sample taken for sequencing was peripheral blood. The source is an elderly woman with COVID-19, enrolled during active disease.

The DNA for the CDR3 is TGTGCCGTAAGCGGGCCTAGCACAGATACGCAGTATTTT. It specifies CAVSGPSTDTQYF. The chain has TRBV10-3 and TRBJ2-3; possibly TRBD2 for D (6 bases). The CDR3 spans 13 residues. V lost 11 bases to trimming and J lost 0 bases, with 12 bases between them. CDR1 and CDR2 (germline): ENHRY, SYGVKD.

This chain joins TRBV28 and TRBJ2-3; TRBD2 matches at 10 bases. J lost 8 bases, V lost 6 bases, and 11 bases had no gene match. The CDR3 loop spans 15 amino acids. CDR1 is MDHEN, CDR2 SYDVKM, per germline. CDR3 sequence (DNA): TGTGCCAGCAGCCCCAGCGGGAGGGCTGAAGTTACGCAGTATTTT. As protein: CASSPSGRAEVTQYF.

A note on this clone: Other nucleotide sequences from this sample produce the same CDR3. The V and J genes are TRBV5-1 and TRBJ2-2; D unclear. Germline-derived CDR1 and CDR2 are SGHRS and YFSETQ. Trimming took 0 bases from V and 1 from J, leaving 4 bases between them. The CDR3 spans 14 residues. The CDR3 DNA is TGCGCCAGCAGCTTGGGGCAGAACACCGGGGAGCTGTTTTTT. Translated: CASSLGQNTGELFF.

The rearrangement joins TRBV7-9 to TRBJ2-7; 10 bases map to TRBD1. V was pared by 3 bases and J by 3 bases, with 5 bases of the junction left unmatched. This CDR3 region has 15 residues. CDR1 is SEHNR and CDR2 is FQNEAQ in the germline V gene (reference sequence). CDR3 in amino acids: CASSFPGTGVYEQYF. The DNA of the CDR3 is TGTGCCAGCAGCTTCCCCGGGACAGGGGTCTACGAGCAGTACTTC.

V and J are TRBV27 and TRBJ2-5; no definite D call. The CDR3 extends over 12 amino acids. Germline lookup yields CDR1 MNHEY and CDR2 SMNVEV (reference sequence). The ends were cut back, 3 bases at V and 5 bases at J, with 7 bases in the middle. CDR3 nucleotides: TGTGCCAGCAGTTTTTTCGGGGAGACCCAGTACTTC. This sequence encodes CASSFFGETQYF.

The chain is built from TRBV3-1 (or the pseudogene TRBV3-2) and TRBJ2-7; D ambiguous. Germline CDR1 and CDR2: LGHDT and YNNKEL (reference sequence). The CDR3 is made up of 12 amino acids. V was clipped by 8 bases and J by 3 bases, with 11 bases between them. The CDR3 reads CASGNFFYEQYF. The CDR3 nucleotides are TGTGCCAGCGGCAATTTCTTCTACGAGCAGTACTTC.

This chain uses TRBV19 with TRBJ1-5, with 8 bases identical to TRBD1. The CDR3 runs to 18 residues. With 4 bases clipped from V and 7 bases from J, the junction kept 18 bases outside the gene matches. Germline V gene sequence: CDR1 LNHDA, CDR2 SQIVND (reference sequence). The CDR3 DNA reads TGTGCCAGTAGTACGTCTGGGACAGGTTCCCTCTCTGCGCAGCCCCAGCATTTT. Amino acid sequence: CASSTSGTGSLSAQPQHF.

This chain links TRBV4-2 with TRBJ1-2, with 12 bases lining up with TRBD1. The V gene end was trimmed by 5 bases and the J gene end by 8 bases; junction bases not matched to a gene: 15. There are 17 residues in the CDR3. CDR1 and CDR2 (germline): LGHNA, YNFKEQ. In nucleotides, the CDR3 is TGTGCCAGCAGCTCTCCCGTATCCGGGACAGGGGGCAGAGGCTACACCTTC. Its protein is CASSSPVSGTGGRGYTF.

This rearrangement joins TRBV27 to TRBJ1-4, with TRBD1 identical over 10 bases. V lost 5 bases and J lost 0; bases outside the gene matches: 6. The CDR3 consists of 17 residues. Germline V gene lookup returns CDR1 MNHEY and CDR2 SMNVEV (reference sequence). The chain's CDR3 is CASSPGQGTATNEKLFF. The CDR3 nucleotides read TGTGCCAGCAGTCCGGGACAGGGGACTGCAACTAATGAAAAACTGTTTTTT.

The rearrangement uses TRBV19 and TRBJ1-5; weak D call: TRBD1 (6 bases). Germline values: CDR1 LNHDA, CDR2 SQIVND (reference sequence). The CDR3 length is 15 residues. The V end was cut by 8 bases, the J end by 3 bases, with 17 bases between. The chain's CDR3 is CASAAGTLTNQPQHF. The CDR3, as DNA: TGTGCCAGTGCCGCAGGGACACTTACCAATCAGCCCCAGCATTTT. Variable domain in full (rest from reference TRBV19 and TRBJ1-5): DGGITQSPKYLFRKEGQNVTLSCEQNLNHDAMYWYRQDPGQGLRLIYYSQIVNDFQKGDIAEGYSVSREKKESFPLTVTSAQKNPTAFYLCASAAGTLTNQPQHFGDGTRLSIL.

The gene calls are TRBV5-1 and TRBJ1-6; D not resolved. This CDR3 comprises 16 residues. Trimming took off 0 bases at V and 7 bases at J, with 14 bases between the two ends. Germline assignment: CDR1 SGHRS and CDR2 YFSETQ. The CDR3 DNA sequence: TGCGCCAGCAGCTTGGCCCCGGATCTAGGCAATTCACCCCTCCACTTT. Its translation: CASSLAPDLGNSPLHF.

This chain links TRBV7-8 with TRBJ2-4; TRBD1 is a possible D gene (5 bases). Per germline, CDR1 SGHVS and CDR2 FQNEAQ. The CDR3 is 17 residues long. V was cut by 5 bases and J by 0 bases, with 17 bases left in between. The CDR3 sequence: CASSETRQLLAKNIQYF. The CDR3 DNA reads as TGTGCCAGCAGCGAAACCCGACAGTTACTAGCCAAAAACATTCAGTACTTC.

The V and J genes are TRBV7-2 and TRBJ1-2; TRBD1 might be the D (6 bases). The V gene lost 6 bases and the J gene lost 2 bases, with 10 bases spanning the gap. The CDR3 is 13 amino acids. The germline V gene encodes CDR1 SGHTA and CDR2 FQGNSA. DNA for the CDR3: TGTGCCAGCAGACCGGACAGCAACTATGGCTACACCTTC. Translation gives CASRPDSNYGYTF.

The rearrangement links TRBV2 to TRBJ2-5, with a weak D call TRBD1 (6 bases). CDR1 is SNHLY and CDR2 is FYNNEI in the germline V gene. CDR3 length: 13 amino acids. V was cut by 5 bases and J by 1 base, with 8 bases left in between. CDR3 sequence reads: CASSRDTQETQYF. The CDR3 coding sequence is TGTGCCAGCAGTCGGGACACCCAAGAGACCCAGTACTTC.

V is TRBV4-1 and J is TRBJ1-5, with unresolved D. The CDR3 is made up of 15 amino acids. Trimming took off 0 bases at V and 1 base at J, with 7 bases between the two ends. CDR1 is MGHRA, CDR2 YSYEKL, per germline. The CDR3 DNA follows: TGCGCCAGCAGCCAAGATCGAGGGAGCAATCAGCCCCAGCATTTT. This gives the protein CASSQDRGSNQPQHF.

This chain links TRBV7-8 with TRBJ2-7; D possibly corresponds to TRBD2 (5 bases). Germline loops: CDR1 SGHVS, CDR2 FQNEAQ. V lost 6 bases, J lost 7 bases, and 22 bases lay in between. The CDR3 has 15 residues. For the CDR3, the DNA is TGTGCCAGCAGTTACGCCGGGATCCCCTTCGGGGAGCAGTACTTC. Translation: CASSYAGIPFGEQYF.

The rearrangement links TRBV4-1 to TRBJ2-1; tentative D call: TRBD1 (5 bases). V was pared by 4 bases and J by 5 bases, with 12 bases between. Germline CDR1 and CDR2: MGHRA and YSYEKL. The CDR3 covers 14 residues. CDR3 nucleotide sequence: TGCGCCAGCAGCCTACAGGTTCAAGACAATGAGCAGTTCTTC. It yields the protein CASSLQVQDNEQFF.

The rearrangement joins TRBV28 to TRBJ1-2; tentatively, D is TRBD1 (6 bases). Trimming shortened V by 6 bases and J by 8 bases, and 22 bases separated the two germline ends. The CDR3 has 15 residues. CDR1 is MDHEN and CDR2 is SYDVKM in the germline V gene. Written as DNA, the CDR3 is TGTGCCAGCAGGACACCGACAGGCCCGGTAGGGGGCTACACCTTC. This encodes CASRTPTGPVGGYTF.